This T cell receptor beta chain was sequenced during a study of CD8 T cells in Susac syndrome. Study-wide background: At the time their blood was drawn, patients with Susac syndrome were either therapy-naive, on corticosteroids (with some of them also receiving intravenous immunoglobulin), or on intravenous immunoglobulin alone.

CDR3 length: 14 amino acids. When the RNA was reverse transcribed, random hexamers were used with an input of roughly 0.5 to 1 ug. An immunoSEQ multiplex PCR amplified TCR beta CDR3 over 54 Vbeta and 13 Jbeta. MiXCR was run by TCRdb on the immunoSEQ multiplex PCR reads, yielding one entry per CDR3 protein. Altogether about 180,000 distinct CDR3 sequences are present, roughly 94% being singletons, with the ten largest covering 0.085% to 0.1%. The patients with Susac syndrome were individuals who fulfilled the recently defined diagnostic criteria for disease that was either definite or probable. Through negative isolation, CD4+ and CD8+ T cells were obtained, while TEMRA cells were enriched using FACS.

Sequencing was done on a sample of CD4+ T cells from PBMCs. The chain has TRBV21-1 and TRBJ2-5; TRBD1, as called in the table, went unchecked against the DNA. TRBV21-1 is reported as a pseudogene. The receptor's source is a human donor with Susac syndrome. The CDR3 coding sequence is TGTGCCAGCAGCATGGACAGGGGTCCAGAGACCCAGTACTTC. Protein: CASSMDRGPETQYF.